The rows below give T cell receptor beta chains drawn from one sample of a study of T cells after posttransplantation cyclophosphamide. Only in-frame clones appear in the TCRdb table, and some are missing; sequencing was by immunoSEQ multiplex PCR. The sample has 4,500 or so clones; about three quarters are singletons. The sequencing used PBMCs, collected after allogeneic stem cell transplant with posttransplant cyclophosphamide. Receptors were obtained from a male patient in his thirties or forties who received an allogeneic stem cell transplant from a related donor, was CMV-positive, and had acute and chronic GVHD. Some T cells may have come from the graft donor. Each CDR3 is given with its conserved first and last residue. A D gene is named only where the DNA matches it firmly. Clone size, where shown, is once, few, many, or a class for clones that have expanded.

v_gene: TRBV5-1; j_gene: TRBJ2-5; d_gene: TRBD2; abundance: once; CDR3nt: TGCGCCAGCAGGGCGGGAGGAGAAGAGACCCAGTACTTC; CDR3aa: CASRAGGEETQYF
v_gene: TRBV19; j_gene: TRBJ1-2; d_gene: .; abundance: medium-sized; CDR3nt: TGTGCCAGTAGTAGCGGGGCCGTCTATGGCTACACCTTC; CDR3aa: CASSSGAVYGYTF
v_gene: TRBV4-2; j_gene: TRBJ2-7; d_gene: .; abundance: few; CDR3nt: TGTGCCAGCAGCCAATCCCGGGACACCTACGAGCAGTACTTC; CDR3aa: CASSQSRDTYEQYF
v_gene: TRBV2; j_gene: TRBJ2-2; d_gene: .; abundance: .; CDR3nt: TGTGCCAGCAGTCCCTCAGCGAACACCGGGGAGCTGTTTTTT; CDR3aa: CASSPSANTGELFF
v_gene: TRBV11-3; j_gene: TRBJ2-7; d_gene: .; abundance: once; CDR3nt: TGTGCCAGCAGCTCGCCCACAGGGCACGAGCAGTACTTC; CDR3aa: CASSSPTGHEQYF
v_gene: TRBV7-9; j_gene: TRBJ2-7; d_gene: .; abundance: .; CDR3nt: TGTGCCAGCAGCCTGCAGGTGGGGCTCGAGCAGTACTTC; CDR3aa: CASSLQVGLEQYF
v_gene: TRBV15; j_gene: TRBJ2-3; d_gene: TRBD2; abundance: .; CDR3nt: TGTGCCACCAGCAGGGCGACTAGCGGGAGGGTTGGGACAGATACGCAGTATTTT; CDR3aa: CATSRATSGRVGTDTQYF
v_gene: TRBV7-9; j_gene: TRBJ2-1; d_gene: TRBD2; abundance: .; CDR3nt: TGTGCCAGCAGCCCTAGCGGGGCGGGATACAATGAGCAGTTCTTC; CDR3aa: CASSPSGAGYNEQFF
v_gene: TRBV10-2; j_gene: TRBJ2-3; d_gene: .; abundance: once; CDR3nt: TGCGCCAGCAGTGACGCCGGGACTAGCACAGATACGCAGTATTTT; CDR3aa: CASSDAGTSTDTQYF
v_gene: TRBV19; j_gene: TRBJ1-2; d_gene: .; abundance: .; CDR3nt: TGTGCCAGTAGTTCGGAACAGGGTAGCATCAGCTACACCTTC; CDR3aa: CASSSEQGSISYTF
v_gene: TRBV4-3; j_gene: TRBJ1-2; d_gene: .; abundance: .; CDR3nt: TGCGCCAGCAGCCAAGGAACAAACCCGGTGAGGGGCTACACCTTC; CDR3aa: CASSQGTNPVRGYTF
v_gene: TRBV5-4; j_gene: TRBJ1-2; d_gene: .; abundance: .; CDR3nt: TGTGCCAGCAGCTTGAGGCCAGGGGTTTCATACTATGGCTACACCTTC; CDR3aa: CASSLRPGVSYYGYTF
v_gene: TRBV27; j_gene: TRBJ1-1; d_gene: .; abundance: .; CDR3nt: TGTGCCAGCAGTTTAATGGGAGGAGGGGTCCCTGAAGCTTTCTTT; CDR3aa: CASSLMGGGVPEAFF